The 14 T cell receptor beta chains presented below share a single source sample, sequenced in a study of shared clonotypes between healthy human individuals. Profiled with immunoSEQ multiplex PCR; TCRdb holds only in-frame clones, not every one. The sample carries under 2.5 million clones, 85% to 95% recorded once. What was sequenced was naive CD4+ T cells from PBMCs. Subset meaning: CD45RA+ positively selected. The receptors come from a young man in good health. Some clones in this sample may be carry-over from other donors' samples.

This clone was detected once. This chain links TRBV2 with TRBJ2-1; a weak D match, TRBD2 (5 bases). There are 11 residues in the CDR3. CDR1 is SNHLY, CDR2 FYNNEI, per germline. Trimming left V 8 bases short and J 9 bases short, with 11 bases between. The CDR3 nucleotides read TGTGCCAGCGACCTTGGAGGTGAGCAGTTCTTC. It is translated as CASDLGGEQFF.

The chain recombines TRBV5-1 with TRBJ2-2; D may match TRBD1 or TRBD2 (5 bases each). V gave up 4 bases and J gave up 6 bases, with 19 bases separating them. CDR3 length: 16 residues. CDR1 and CDR2 (germline): SGHRS, YFSETQ. Here the CDR3 reads CASSPPLRGGSGELFF. DNA for the CDR3: TGCGCCAGCAGCCCACCTTTGAGGGGCGGGTCCGGGGAGCTGTTTTTT.

The V and J genes are TRBV5-1 and TRBJ2-1; 11 bases align to TRBD1. The CDR3 is made up of 16 amino acids. Germline CDR1 is SGHRS and CDR2 is YFSETQ. The trim removed 5 bases at V and 5 bases at J, leaving 9 bases unmatched. The CDR3 protein is CASSPPGQGDHNEQFF. In DNA form, the CDR3 reads TGCGCCAGCAGTCCCCCGGGACAGGGGGACCACAATGAGCAGTTCTTC.

This rearrangement joins TRBV5-8 to TRBJ1-5, with unresolved D. Germline CDR1 SGHTS, CDR2 YDEGEE. CDR3 length: 16 amino acids. The V end was cut by 5 bases, the J end by 5 bases, with 20 bases between. Here the CDR3 DNA reads TGTGCCAGCAGTTTCCTCCGAGGCGGAGGCGATCAGCCCCAGCATTTT. It is translated as CASSFLRGGGDQPQHF.

The genes are TRBV27 and TRBJ2-1, with TRBD1 as a possible D gene (7 bases). V was pared by 3 bases and J by 5 bases, with 20 bases between. From germline, CDR1 is MNHEY and CDR2 SMNVEV (reference sequence). This CDR3 has 17 residues. The CDR3 spells CASSLRDSGHLNNEQFF. The CDR3 bases are TGTGCCAGCAGTTTGAGGGACAGCGGGCATCTCAACAATGAGCAGTTCTTC.

V gene TRBV28 combines with J gene TRBJ2-5; D is perhaps TRBD1 or TRBD2 (5 bases each). Trimming stripped 5 bases from V and 1 base from J, with 14 bases between. From germline, CDR1 is MDHEN and CDR2 SYDVKM. This CDR3 has 15 residues. CDR3 loop: CASSRPAGTQETQYF. CDR3 bases: TGTGCCAGCAGTAGGCCCGCCGGGACCCAAGAGACCCAGTACTTC.

The chain links TRBV6-1 to TRBJ2-2; the D is unclear. The CDR3 is 13 amino acids. V was shortened by 11 bases and J by 4 bases, with 14 bases between the two germline ends. The germline gives CDR1 MNHNS, CDR2 SASEGT. The DNA for the CDR3 is TGTGCCTGCTGGCAGGCCGCCACCGGGGAGCTGTTTTTT. This gives the protein CACWQAATGELFF.

This clone was seen only once. J is TRBJ2-7 and V is TRBV7-2; D remains ambiguous. The CDR3 extends over 14 amino acids. Germline assignment: CDR1 SGHTA and CDR2 FQGNSA. The germline V and J ends were trimmed by 5 bases and 3 bases, with 14 bases remaining between them. The CDR3 spells CASSPTLPVYEQYF. CDR3 DNA: TGTGCCAGCAGCCCCACCCTGCCGGTCTACGAGCAGTACTTC.

Note on this clone: This CDR3 is also generated by other DNA sequences in the sample. The chain recombines TRBV18 with TRBJ1-1, with D hard to call. Germline V CDR1 and CDR2: KGHSH, LQKENI. This CDR3 spans 17 amino acids. V gave up 3 bases and J gave up 1 base, with 18 bases separating them. CDR3 in amino acids: CASSPPLGTSSNTEAFF. The CDR3 DNA sequence: TGTGCCAGCTCACCGCCTCTAGGAACAAGCTCGAACACTGAAGCTTTCTTT.

The rearrangement links TRBV7-9 to TRBJ1-1; no firm D call. Germline CDR1 reads SEHNR; CDR2 reads FQNEAQ (reference sequence). V was shortened by 3 bases and J by 0 bases, with 8 bases between the two germline ends. The CDR3 is 14 amino acids. This CDR3 reads CASSFERMNTEAFF. CDR3 DNA: TGTGCCAGCAGCTTCGAACGGATGAACACTGAAGCTTTCTTT.

The gene calls are TRBV2 and TRBJ2-7, with D perhaps TRBD1 (6 bases). The V end was cut by 3 bases, the J end by 3 bases, with 15 bases between. CDR1 and CDR2 (germline): SNHLY, FYNNEI. The length of the CDR3 is 15 residues. The CDR3 nucleotides are TGTGCCAGCAGTGACAGGGGATTAACCTTCTACGAGCAGTACTTC. Translating gives CASSDRGLTFYEQYF.

The chain has TRBV10-2 and TRBJ1-5; D call uncertain. Looked up from germline, CDR1 is WSHSY and CDR2 is SAAADI. The ends were cut back, 4 bases at V and 0 bases at J, with 7 bases in the middle. This CDR3 spans 14 amino acids. The CDR3 DNA follows: TGCGCCAGCAGTGCCCCACTTAGCAATCAGCCCCAGCATTTT. Its translation is CASSAPLSNQPQHF.

The chain has TRBV7-7 and TRBJ2-7; tentative D call: TRBD2 (6 bases). The CDR3 loop spans 18 amino acids. V was trimmed by 8 bases and J by 3 bases, leaving 29 bases between them. Germline CDR1 is SSHAT and CDR2 is FNYEAQ (reference sequence). This CDR3 is CASRSGRINPRRLYEQYF. The DNA for the CDR3 is TGTGCCAGCCGATCCGGGAGAATAAACCCCCGGCGCCTCTACGAGCAGTACTTC.

In its sample, this clone was seen once. Different DNA sequences within this sample yield the same CDR3. The chain is built from TRBV6-5 and TRBJ2-5; a possible D gene is TRBD2 (6 bases). Trimming shortened V by 3 bases and J by 3 bases, and 8 bases separated the two germline ends. The CDR3 has 13 residues. CDR1 is MNHEY, CDR2 SVGAGI, per germline. The CDR3 DNA is TGTGCCAGCAGTTATAGCGGAGAAGAGACCCAGTACTTC. Translating it yields CASSYSGEETQYF.